These T cell receptor beta chains were read from a single sample in a study of T-cell memory formation after mild COVID-19. From the 5' RACE reads, TCRdb called clonotypes with MiXCR, one entry per CDR3 protein. The sample contains about 110,000 distinct CDR3 sequences, over 15% of which appear only once. The material sequenced was PBMCs or a T cell subset sorted from them (not recorded which). The receptor source for this set is a man aged 18 to 30 who had mild COVID-19 (a few samples of this study predate the infection). Cell type and time point are not known. Each CDR3 is given with its conserved first and last residue. The order of the fields is J gene, V gene, clone size, D gene, CDR3 DNA, CDR3 protein. A D gene is named only where the DNA matches it firmly. A row's size may be missing; if present it is once, few, many or a size class.

J gene: TRBJ2-3; V gene: TRBV4-3; clone size: NA; D gene: TRBD2; CDR3 DNA: TGCGCCAGCAGCCAAGATTGGCGCGGGGGAGGGGATACGCAGTATTTT; CDR3 protein: CASSQDWRGGGDTQYF
J gene: TRBJ2-7; V gene: TRBV5-1; clone size: NA; D gene: TRBD2; CDR3 DNA: TGCGCCAGCAACTCGGGGGGGGGCACCTACGAGCAGTACTTC; CDR3 protein: CASNSGGGTYEQYF
J gene: TRBJ2-2; V gene: TRBV12-3/TRBV12-4; clone size: NA; D gene: NA; CDR3 DNA: TGTGCCAGCAGTTTTAGTGCGCGGAACACCGGGGAGCTGTTTTTT; CDR3 protein: CASSFSARNTGELFF
J gene: TRBJ2-1; V gene: TRBV19; clone size: few; D gene: TRBD2; CDR3 DNA: TGTGCCAGTAGTACCCTAGCGGGGGGCAAACTGAATGAGCAGTTCTTC; CDR3 protein: CASSTLAGGKLNEQFF
J gene: TRBJ2-1; V gene: TRBV28; clone size: NA; D gene: NA; CDR3 DNA: TGTGCCAGCAGTTTAGCGGGGAGCGCCTACAATGAGCAGTTCTTC; CDR3 protein: CASSLAGSAYNEQFF
J gene: TRBJ2-7; V gene: TRBV6-2/TRBV6-3; clone size: few; D gene: NA; CDR3 DNA: TGTGCCAGCAGTTGGGTGTCCTACGAGCAGTACTTC; CDR3 protein: CASSWVSYEQYF
J gene: TRBJ2-5; V gene: TRBV12-3/TRBV12-4; clone size: NA; D gene: TRBD2; CDR3 DNA: TGTGCCAGCAGGCTCCGGGGGGGCAAAAAAGAGACCCAGTACTTC; CDR3 protein: CASRLRGGKKETQYF
J gene: TRBJ1-5; V gene: TRBV18; clone size: few; D gene: TRBD1; CDR3 DNA: TGTGCCAGCTCACCTGCGACAGGGGAAAATCAGCCCCAGCATTTT; CDR3 protein: CASSPATGENQPQHF
J gene: TRBJ2-7; V gene: TRBV6-5; clone size: NA; D gene: NA; CDR3 DNA: TGTGCCAGCAGTTCGACTCCAGCCCTCTCCTACGAGCAGTACTTC; CDR3 protein: CASSSTPALSYEQYF
J gene: TRBJ2-7; V gene: TRBV5-6; clone size: few; D gene: NA; CDR3 DNA: TGTGCCAGCAGCTTGTTGACCAGGGCGAATGAGCAGTACTTC; CDR3 protein: CASSLLTRANEQYF
J gene: TRBJ2-6; V gene: TRBV30; clone size: NA; D gene: TRBD1; CDR3 DNA: TGTGCCTGGAATCGGGACAGGACTCTTTCTGGGGCCAACGTCCTGACTTTC; CDR3 protein: CAWNRDRTLSGANVLTF
J gene: TRBJ1-2; V gene: TRBV29-1; clone size: few; D gene: NA; CDR3 DNA: TGCAGCGTTGGGGGGACTCTCTATGGCTACACCTTC; CDR3 protein: CSVGGTLYGYTF
J gene: TRBJ2-5; V gene: TRBV20-1; clone size: few; D gene: TRBD1; CDR3 DNA: TGCAGTGCTAGGAGAGGGGGCGAGACCCAGTACTTC; CDR3 protein: CSARRGGETQYF
J gene: TRBJ2-3; V gene: TRBV5-4; clone size: NA; D gene: NA; CDR3 DNA: TGTGCCAGCAGCTTAGGGAGCGGGACACTCACAGATACGCAGTATTTT; CDR3 protein: CASSLGSGTLTDTQYF
J gene: TRBJ2-3; V gene: TRBV11-2; clone size: NA; D gene: TRBD2; CDR3 DNA: TGTGCCAGCAGCTTGGCGCTGACTAGCGGGGTGAATACGCAGTATTTT; CDR3 protein: CASSLALTSGVNTQYF
J gene: TRBJ1-6; V gene: TRBV3-2; clone size: NA; D gene: NA; CDR3 DNA: TGTGCCAGCCCGGGACAGGGAAACCCCCCCCTCCACTTT; CDR3 protein: CASPGQGNPPLHF